Listed below are T cell receptor beta chains from one sample, sequenced in a study of cytomegalovirus exposure and HLA in healthy donors. Assay: immunoSEQ multiplex PCR; the TCRdb copy retains only in-frame clones and omits some. This sample has 110,000 to 150,000 clones, with 85% to 90% found just once. Source material: PBMCs. All receptors derive from a young woman in good health and CMV-seropositive. Each CDR3 is given with its conserved first and last residue. A D gene is named only where the DNA matches it firmly. Only part of the rows carry a size: once, few, many, or a class if the clone is expanded.

CDR3aa: CASSQEGAAGGNTDTQYF
CDR3nt: TGTGCCAGCAGCCAAGAAGGGGCGGCGGGGGGGAACACAGATACGCAGTATTTT
v_gene: TRBV4-2
abundance: -
d_gene: TRBD2
j_gene: TRBJ2-3
len: 18

CDR3aa: CASSPDRSSYNEQFF
CDR3nt: TGCGCCAGCAGTCCGGACAGAAGCTCCTACAATGAGCAGTTCTTC
v_gene: TRBV10-1
abundance: once
d_gene: -
j_gene: TRBJ2-1
len: 15

CDR3aa: CASRKGLQEDEQFF
CDR3nt: TGTGCCAGCAGAAAAGGACTCCAAGAGGATGAGCAGTTCTTC
v_gene: TRBV2
abundance: -
d_gene: -
j_gene: TRBJ2-1
len: 14

CDR3aa: CASSGGEGGNEQFF
CDR3nt: TGTGCCAGCAGTGGGGGCGAAGGGGGCAATGAGCAGTTCTTC
v_gene: TRBV6-1
abundance: -
d_gene: -
j_gene: TRBJ2-1
len: 14

CDR3aa: CASSFGQGTYEQYF
CDR3nt: TGTGCCAGCAGTTTCGGGCAGGGCACCTACGAGCAGTACTTC
v_gene: TRBV27
abundance: once
d_gene: -
j_gene: TRBJ2-7
len: 14

CDR3aa: CASSVAGGLGGTQYF
CDR3nt: TGTGCCAGCAGCGTAGCGGGGGGCCTCGGGGGGACCCAGTACTTC
v_gene: TRBV9
abundance: -
d_gene: -
j_gene: TRBJ2-5
len: 15

CDR3aa: CASSERTGELFF
CDR3nt: TGTGCCAGCAGTGAGAGGACCGGGGAGCTGTTTTTT
v_gene: TRBV2
abundance: -
d_gene: -
j_gene: TRBJ2-2
len: 12

CDR3aa: CASSSYERGYPYEQYF
CDR3nt: TGTGCCAGTAGTTCGTATGAGCGGGGTTACCCTTACGAGCAGTACTTC
v_gene: TRBV19
abundance: -
d_gene: TRBD2
j_gene: TRBJ2-7
len: 16

CDR3aa: CASSIGPLRGTGRTEAFF
CDR3nt: TGTGCCAGTAGTATAGGGCCCCTTAGGGGGACAGGACGAACTGAAGCTTTCTTT
v_gene: TRBV19
abundance: -
d_gene: TRBD1
j_gene: TRBJ1-1
len: 18

CDR3aa: CASRPGLTGELFF
CDR3nt: TGTGCCAGCAGACCCGGACTAACCGGGGAGCTGTTTTTT
v_gene: TRBV6-5
abundance: -
d_gene: -
j_gene: TRBJ2-2
len: 13

CDR3aa: CASREGTVGAKNIQYF
CDR3nt: TGTGCCAGCAGGGAAGGGACAGTTGGGGCCAAAAACATTCAGTACTTC
v_gene: TRBV2
abundance: once
d_gene: TRBD1
j_gene: TRBJ2-4
len: 16

CDR3aa: CASSFNPAGQGIDEQFF
CDR3nt: TGCGCCAGCAGCTTTAACCCGGCGGGACAGGGGATAGATGAGCAGTTCTTC
v_gene: TRBV5-1
abundance: -
d_gene: TRBD1
j_gene: TRBJ2-1
len: 17

CDR3aa: CASSLTTGTGELFF
CDR3nt: TGCGCCAGCAGCTTGACCACCGGGACCGGGGAGCTGTTTTTT
v_gene: TRBV5-1
abundance: -
d_gene: -
j_gene: TRBJ2-2
len: 14

CDR3aa: CASSPGVYGYTF
CDR3nt: TGTGCCAGCAGTCCGGGGGTCTATGGCTACACCTTC
v_gene: TRBV28
abundance: -
d_gene: -
j_gene: TRBJ1-2
len: 12

CDR3aa: CASSAAGYSYNEQFF
CDR3nt: TGCGCCAGCAGTGCTGCGGGATACTCCTACAATGAGCAGTTCTTC
v_gene: TRBV10-1
abundance: -
d_gene: -
j_gene: TRBJ2-1
len: 15

CDR3aa: CATRKRTGVTDTQYF
CDR3nt: TGTGCCACCCGGAAACGGACAGGAGTCACAGATACGCAGTATTTT
v_gene: TRBV15
abundance: -
d_gene: TRBD1
j_gene: TRBJ2-3
len: 15

CDR3aa: CASSPRVAGGHTDTQYF
CDR3nt: TGTGCCAGCTCACCACGGGTAGCGGGGGGACACACAGATACGCAGTATTTT
v_gene: TRBV18
abundance: -
d_gene: TRBD2
j_gene: TRBJ2-3
len: 17

CDR3aa: CASSPRTGGGDTQYF
CDR3nt: TGTGCCAGCAGCCCCCGGACAGGGGGCGGCGATACGCAGTATTTT
v_gene: TRBV7-3
abundance: once
d_gene: TRBD1
j_gene: TRBJ2-3
len: 15

CDR3aa: CATSRDPVNEQFF
CDR3nt: TGTGCCACCAGCAGAGACCCCGTCAATGAGCAGTTCTTC
v_gene: TRBV15
abundance: -
d_gene: -
j_gene: TRBJ2-1
len: 13

CDR3aa: CASSLGPPSGTHNEQFF
CDR3nt: TGTGCCAGCAGCTTGGGGCCCCCTAGCGGGACCCACAATGAGCAGTTCTTC
v_gene: TRBV5-6
abundance: -
d_gene: TRBD2
j_gene: TRBJ2-1
len: 17

CDR3aa: CASRQTSGVAKNIQYF
CDR3nt: TGTGCCAGCAGGCAGACTAGCGGGGTAGCCAAAAACATTCAGTACTTC
v_gene: TRBV2
abundance: -
d_gene: TRBD2
j_gene: TRBJ2-4
len: 16

CDR3aa: CAWRAWEGREGVNEQFF
CDR3nt: TGTGCCTGGAGAGCCTGGGAGGGGCGGGAAGGAGTCAATGAGCAGTTCTTC
v_gene: TRBV30
abundance: -
d_gene: TRBD2
j_gene: TRBJ2-1
len: 17

CDR3aa: CASSGSGGPRQQFF
CDR3nt: TGCGCCAGCAGTGGTTCGGGGGGGCCAAGACAGCAGTTCTTC
v_gene: TRBV4-1
abundance: -
d_gene: TRBD2
j_gene: TRBJ2-1
len: 14

CDR3aa: CASSPSSGKQETQYF
CDR3nt: TGTGCCAGCTCACCATCCTCAGGGAAGCAAGAGACCCAGTACTTC
v_gene: TRBV18
abundance: -
d_gene: -
j_gene: TRBJ2-5
len: 15